A single sample gave rise to the 18 T cell receptor beta chains below, sequenced in a study of early T cells in non-severe SARS-CoV-2 infection. MiXCR, applied by TCRdb to the 5' RACE reads, yields one record per CDR3 protein. The sample carries roughly 75,000 distinct CDR3 sequences, 7.5% to 10% recorded once. Sample: whole blood. The receptors shown here come from an adult who was a healthcare worker with PCR-confirmed SARS-CoV-2 infection or an uninfected control (not recorded which).

The chain couples TRBV28 to TRBJ2-5; TRBD2 aligns across 8 bases. Per the germline V gene, CDR1 is MDHEN and CDR2 is SYDVKM. CDR3 length equals 15 residues. The V gene end was trimmed by 5 bases and the J gene end by 4 bases; junction bases not matched to a gene: 9. The CDR3 DNA follows: TGTGCCAGCAGTAGCTCGGGAGGGCCTGGAGAGACCCAGTACTTC. Translated: CASSSSGGPGETQYF.

This clonotype was recorded at least ten times. The gene calls are TRBV28 and TRBJ1-5, with D tentatively TRBD1 (5 bases). The CDR3 runs 15 residues. Trimming pared 8 bases from V and 3 bases from J, leaving 17 bases between. Germline V gene data show CDR1 as MDHEN and CDR2 as SYDVKM. The CDR3 spells CASGRDSMINQPQHF. CDR3 bases: TGTGCCAGCGGCAGGGATTCCATGATCAATCAGCCCCAGCATTTT.

This clonotype appeared many times. V is TRBV21-1 and J is TRBJ2-5; TRBD2 is the table's D call, not checked against the DNA. TRBV21-1 represents a pseudogene. The CDR3 loop spans 17 amino acids. The CDR3 is CASSLAGGPMIRETQYF. Here the CDR3 DNA reads TGTGCCAGCAGCCTAGCGGGAGGGCCGATGATCCGGGAGACCCAGTACTTC.

The rearrangement joins TRBV12-3 or TRBV12-4 to TRBJ1-1, with D possibly matching TRBD1 (5 bases). CDR3 length equals 15 residues. Deletions cut 3 bases from V and 3 bases from J, with 14 bases between. The CDR3 DNA reads as TGTGCCAGCAGTTTTCGGGGGGGAAGGGACACTGAAGCTTTCTTT. Its translation: CASSFRGGRDTEAFF.

The rearrangement links TRBV28 to TRBJ1-2, with a tentative D call TRBD1 (5 bases). Trimming removed 5 bases at V and 3 bases at J, with 10 bases between. The germline V gene has CDR1 MDHEN and CDR2 SYDVKM. The CDR3 has 13 amino acids. The CDR3 DNA follows: TGTGCCAGCAGTCCCGGGACTTACTATGGCTACACCTTC. Encoded protein: CASSPGTYYGYTF.

This clonotype has at least ten counts. The gene calls are TRBV24-1 and TRBJ2-2; 7 bases align to TRBD1. V shed 3 bases and J 0 bases; nucleotides not matched to a gene: 3. The length of the CDR3 is 16 residues. Germline V CDR1 and CDR2: KGHDR, SFDVKD. CDR3 amino acids: CATSDPGTANTGELFF. In DNA, the CDR3 is TGTGCCACCAGTGATCCCGGGACAGCGAACACCGGGGAGCTGTTTTTT.

This clonotype was seen a handful of times. The chain combines TRBV7-9 with TRBJ2-2; D gene unclear. Germline V gene sequence: CDR1 SEHNR, CDR2 FQNEAQ (reference sequence). The CDR3 covers 15 residues. Deletions cut 5 bases from V and 5 bases from J, with 15 bases between. The CDR3 region has the DNA TGTGCCAGCAGCGGTCGGCTAGGTTGGACCGGGGAGCTGTTTTTT. It is translated as CASSGRLGWTGELFF.

The CDR3 is CASRGSGSEAYEQYF. Here the CDR3 DNA reads TGTGCCAGTAGGGGCAGCGGGAGCGAAGCCTACGAGCAGTACTTC. This chain links TRBV19 with TRBJ2-7; 8 nucleotides match TRBD2. Germline trimming cut 6 bases from V and 2 bases from J; bases unmatched to any gene: 9. Germline values: CDR1 LNHDA, CDR2 SQIVND (reference sequence). The CDR3 is 15 amino acids.

This clonotype showed up many times. V is TRBV18 and J is TRBJ1-5; D perhaps matches TRBD1 (5 bases). Per the germline V gene, CDR1 is KGHSH and CDR2 is LQKENI. The CDR3 totals 13 residues. Trimming stripped 6 bases from V and 3 bases from J, with 9 bases between. The CDR3 bases are TGTGCCAGCTCCCAGGGATACAATCAGCCCCAGCATTTT. It codes for CASSQGYNQPQHF.

This clonotype has a count of ten or more. The chain couples TRBV4-2 to TRBJ2-5, with 12 positions matching TRBD2. This CDR3 comprises 18 residues. Trimming removed 3 bases from V and 3 bases from J; junction bases left unmatched: 11. The germline CDR1 and CDR2 sequences are LGHNA and YNFKEQ. The CDR3 protein is CASSHETSGSGGEETQYF. The CDR3 DNA follows: TGTGCCAGCAGCCACGAGACTAGCGGGAGTGGGGGGGAAGAGACCCAGTACTTC.

This clonotype has ten or more counts. This rearrangement joins TRBV10-2 to TRBJ2-7; D tentatively fits TRBD1 or TRBD2 (5 bases each). The ends were cut back, 2 bases at V and 0 bases at J, with 11 bases in the middle. CDR1 and CDR2 (germline): WSHSY, SAAADI. This CDR3 has 15 residues. CDR3 residues: CASSEPGRSSYEQYF. The CDR3 nucleotides are TGCGCCAGCAGTGAGCCGGGACGGAGCTCCTACGAGCAGTACTTC.

This clonotype was seen repeatedly, ten times or more. The chain recombines TRBV7-9 with TRBJ1-5; D is ambiguous. Germline V gene data show CDR1 as SEHNR and CDR2 as FQNEAQ (reference sequence). This CDR3 comprises 12 residues. Trimming removed 1 base from V and 6 bases from J, with 4 bases in between. CDR3 sequence reads: CASSLVGQPQHF. DNA of the CDR3: TGTGCCAGCAGCTTAGTAGGTCAGCCCCAGCATTTT. Together with reference TRBV7-9 and TRBJ1-5, the CDR3 gives the full variable domain: DTGVSQNPRHKITKRGQNVTFRCDPISEHNRLYWYRQTLGQGPEFLTYFQNEAQLEKSRLLSDRFSAERPKGSFSTLEIQRTEQGDSAMYLCASSLVGQPQHFGDGTRLSIL.

This clonotype was observed at least ten times. The chain employs TRBV12-3 or TRBV12-4 and TRBJ2-3; unclear D gene. The CDR3 is made up of 13 amino acids. The ends were cut back, 3 bases at V and 6 bases at J, with 10 bases in the middle. The CDR3: CASSFKGADTQYF. CDR3 nucleotide sequence: TGTGCCAGCAGTTTTAAGGGTGCGGATACGCAGTATTTT.

This clonotype was observed many times. The chain links TRBV27 to TRBJ1-1, with a tentative D call TRBD1 (6 bases). Germline values: CDR1 MNHEY, CDR2 SMNVEV (reference sequence). Trimming removed 8 bases from V and 4 bases from J, with 11 bases in between. The CDR3 contains 12 residues. CDR3 residues: CASWGRATEAFF. The CDR3 DNA follows: TGTGCCAGCTGGGGGCGCGCCACTGAAGCTTTCTTT.

CDR3 bases: TGCAGTGCTAGTTCCCTCCGAGGGGGTAATCAGCCCCAGCATTTT. It encodes CSASSLRGGNQPQHF. This chain joins TRBV20-1 and TRBJ1-5, with D maybe TRBD1 (6 bases). Trimming took off 3 bases at V and 4 bases at J, with 16 bases between the two ends. Per the germline V gene, CDR1 is DFQATT and CDR2 is SNEGSKA (reference sequence). The CDR3 is made up of 15 amino acids.

This clonotype was observed a handful of times. The rearrangement uses TRBV7-3 and TRBJ2-2; maybe TRBD2 (6 bases). From germline, CDR1 is SGHTA and CDR2 FQGTGA. V dropped 1 base and J dropped 3 bases, with 15 bases sitting between them. CDR3 length: 17 residues. CDR3 residues: CASSLSGTVVDTGELFF. The CDR3 DNA is TGTGCCAGCAGCTTAAGCGGGACGGTCGTCGACACCGGGGAGCTGTTTTTT.

The V and J genes are TRBV10-3 and TRBJ2-2, with 7 bases lining up with TRBD2. The V gene's germline CDR1 is ENHRY and CDR2 SYGVKD. Trimming took 4 bases from V and 6 from J; bases not matched to a gene: 11. The CDR3 is 16 amino acids. The chain's CDR3 is CAISGRWEGLAGELFF. DNA of the CDR3: TGTGCCATCAGTGGTCGGTGGGAGGGCCTGGCCGGGGAGCTGTTTTTT.

In this sample, this clonotype turned up a few times. The chain has TRBV10-1 and TRBJ2-7; D unclear. Germline CDR1 is WNHNN and CDR2 is SYGVQD (reference sequence). The germline V and J ends were trimmed by 4 bases and 6 bases, with 10 bases remaining between them. This CDR3 is built from 12 residues. The DNA for the CDR3 is TGCGCCAGCAGTGGAGACTCGGGCGAGCAGTACTTC. Translating it yields CASSGDSGEQYF.